A selection of T cell receptor beta chains follows, all from one sample in a study of tumor-infiltrating lymphocytes in oesophageal squamous cell carcinoma. TCRdb reanalysed the PCR reads using MiXCR and keeps one entry per CDR3 protein. The sample has over 20,000 distinct CDR3 sequences; 35% to 40% are singletons. Sequencing input: esophageal tumor tissue. The receptors come from a male donor with esophageal squamous cell carcinoma. Each CDR3 is given with its conserved first and last residue.

V gene	J gene	CDR3 protein
TRBV25-1	TRBJ2-3	CASLGTWADTQYF
TRBV18	TRBJ2-4	CASSYDRGLAKNIQYF
TRBV11-2	TRBJ2-7	CASSLAGEWNEQYF
TRBV5-6	TRBJ2-1	CASSLWKYNEQFF
TRBV7-8	TRBJ2-2	CASSRGGGANTGELFF
TRBV7-9	TRBJ2-5	CASSLAGTDETQYF
TRBV7-9	TRBJ2-7	CASSRPQAGRSYEQYF
TRBV6-1	TRBJ2-7	CASTSRGLAGDTTQYF
TRBV20-1	TRBJ2-3	CSAGGAGVWTDTQYF
TRBV7-9	TRBJ2-1	CASSRLGQLTYNEQFF
TRBV6-6	NA	CASSYSDPGTGGSEQYF
TRBV6-6	TRBJ2-5	CASSYGVPHF
TRBV7-2	TRBJ2-5	CASSLQTSGGETQYF
TRBV2	NA	CASSELGATGYEQYF
TRBV7-3	NA	CASSLVASGRAEQYF
TRBV10-3	TRBJ1-2	CAIRKNGYTF
TRBV3-1	TRBJ1-1	CASSQDARLTEAFF
TRBV6-1	TRBJ1-4	CASSETGWDYEKLFF
TRBV5-6	TRBJ2-5	CASRGWGGAETQYF
TRBV7-6	TRBJ2-1	CASSPRSGQGPGGQFF
TRBV7-2	TRBJ1-4	CASSLATVNEKLFF
TRBV2	TRBJ2-7	CASSPLGQEQYF
TRBV2	TRBJ1-5	CASSDGHPYSNQPQHF
TRBV10-3	TRBJ2-5	CAIGGQGKETQYF
TRBV5-1	TRBJ1-1	CASSRGATGDTEAFF
TRBV7-3	NA	CASSSTTTGTSGRGYEQYF
TRBV28	TRBJ1-6	CASRPSDNWSPLHF
TRBV5-1	TRBJ2-5	CASSATGDSETQYF
TRBV9	TRBJ1-4	CASRPNSGDEKLFF
TRBV4-1	TRBJ2-6	CASSQSAEGSGANVLTF
TRBV7-6	TRBJ2-6	CASSLEYKAGANVLTF
TRBV7-6	TRBJ2-1	CASSLMEGPYNEQFF
TRBV20-1	NA	CSARDWGGQTYNEQFF
TRBV7-3	TRBJ2-1	CASSLERIQYNEQFF
TRBV11-3	TRBJ2-3	CASSKTRDNTDTQYF
TRBV7-9	TRBJ1-2	CASSLEDTYNYGYTF
TRBV7-9	NA	CASSLGYGSYEQYF
TRBV19	TRBJ1-5	CASSIGTSNQPQHF
TRBV4-1	TRBJ1-3	CASSQDPRGSSGNTIYF
TRBV10-3	NA	CAIRATGAYEQYF
TRBV5-1	TRBJ1-1	CASSLATGLFTEAFF
TRBV3-1	TRBJ1-1	CASSHPPNTEAFF
TRBV28	NA	CASRSPPTGNYGYTF
TRBV7-2	TRBJ2-1	CASSRGLAGNEQFF
TRBV27	NA	CASSMTGTSTYNEQYF
TRBV7-9	TRBJ2-3	CASSPGRMSGTDTQYF
TRBV10-2	TRBJ2-3	CASRGLRGGLADTQYF
TRBV7-9	TRBJ2-1	CASSWKNNEQFF
TRBV2	TRBJ2-7	CASSLGQQPYEQYF
TRBV10-3	TRBJ2-2	CAISLGLAGVKGELFF
TRBV7-3	TRBJ2-1	CASSLTSGGALPYNEQFF